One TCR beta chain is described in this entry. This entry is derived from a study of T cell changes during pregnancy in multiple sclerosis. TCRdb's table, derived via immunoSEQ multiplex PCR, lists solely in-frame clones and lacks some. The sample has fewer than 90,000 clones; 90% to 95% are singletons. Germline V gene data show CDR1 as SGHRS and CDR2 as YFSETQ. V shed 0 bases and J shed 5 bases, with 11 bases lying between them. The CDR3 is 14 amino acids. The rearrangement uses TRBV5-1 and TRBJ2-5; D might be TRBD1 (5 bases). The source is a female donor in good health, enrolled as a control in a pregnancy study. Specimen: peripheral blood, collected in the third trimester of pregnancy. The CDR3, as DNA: TGCGCCAGCAGCTTGGGGGCAGGGCGGGAGACCCAGTACTTC. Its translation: CASSLGAGRETQYF.